This entry lists 10 T cell receptor beta chains sequenced from one sample in a study of shared clonotypes between healthy human individuals. The protocol was immunoSEQ multiplex PCR, while the TCRdb copy is restricted to in-frame clones and leaves out a portion. The profile shows about 1.1 million clones, about four fifths of them singletons. The specimen sequenced was memory CD4+ T cells from PBMCs. Subset meaning: CD45RA-negative fraction. These receptors were collected from a young man in good health. Some clones in this sample may be carry-over from other donors' samples.

The chain combines TRBV9 with TRBJ1-1; TRBD1 might be the D (5 bases). Trimming stripped 3 bases from V and 1 base from J, with 10 bases between. The germline V gene has CDR1 SGDLS and CDR2 YYNGEE. The CDR3 runs 14 residues. The CDR3 nucleotides read TGTGCCAGCAGCGGGGGACCGCGGAACACTGAAGCTTTCTTT. This encodes CASSGGPRNTEAFF.

This clone is a singleton in its sample. V usage is TRBV10-3 and J usage is TRBJ2-1, with 10 bases lining up with TRBD2. V was pared by 6 bases and J by 3 bases, with 14 bases of the junction left unmatched. CDR1 ENHRY and CDR2 SYGVKD come from the germline V gene. This CDR3 is built from 18 residues. The CDR3 spells CAISDQSTSGIDYNEQFF. The CDR3 bases are TGTGCCATCAGCGATCAGTCTACTAGCGGGATAGACTACAATGAGCAGTTCTTC.

This clone occurred a few times. The chain carries TRBV5-6 and TRBJ1-5, with D hard to call. The CDR3 has 16 amino acids. Trimming pared 2 bases from V and 4 bases from J, leaving 16 bases between. Germline-derived CDR1 and CDR2 are SGHDT and YYEEEE. The DNA for the CDR3 is TGTGCCAGCAGCTTTTATACCCACCAACGGAATCAGCCCCAGCATTTT. Translating it yields CASSFYTHQRNQPQHF.

V and J are TRBV7-2 and TRBJ2-1; no firm D call. The CDR3 totals 16 residues. Trimming took off 5 bases at V and 2 bases at J, with 16 bases between the two ends. Germline V gives CDR1 SGHTA, CDR2 FQGNSA. CDR3 sequence reads: CASSHLSGNTYNEQFF. The CDR3 DNA sequence: TGTGCCAGCAGCCACTTGTCCGGTAACACCTACAATGAGCAGTTCTTC.

The J gene is TRBJ1-2, the V gene TRBV12-2; TRBD1, the table's D call, was not compared with the DNA. TRBV12-2 is a pseudogene locus. CDR3 length equals 22 residues. The CDR3 DNA reads as TGTGCAAGTCGTGGGAGACGGGACACCAATAACCGCCCTCAAGTATTCAACTATGGCTACACCTTC. Translating gives CASRGRRDTNNRPQVFNYGYTF.

The gene calls are TRBV7-2 and TRBJ2-1, with TRBD2 matching over 10 bases. The CDR3 is 16 amino acids. Germline V gene sequence: CDR1 SGHTA, CDR2 FQGNSA. V lost 3 bases to trimming and J lost 5 bases; unmatched junction nucleotides: 7. CDR3: CASSLGGTSAHNEQFF. As DNA, the CDR3 is TGTGCCAGCAGCTTGGGGGGGACTAGCGCTCACAATGAGCAGTTCTTC.

This chain links TRBV7-2 with TRBJ1-1; D is unresolved. Germline values: CDR1 SGHTA, CDR2 FQGNSA. The CDR3 spans 13 residues. Trimming left V 5 bases short and J 3 bases short, with 10 bases between. This CDR3 is CASSLERHTEAFF. In DNA, the CDR3 is TGTGCCAGCAGCCTGGAGCGGCACACTGAAGCTTTCTTT.

This sequence joins TRBV2 and TRBJ2-7; 9 bases map to TRBD2. This CDR3 has 15 residues. Trimming removed 8 bases from V and 2 bases from J; junction bases left unmatched: 10. Per germline, CDR1 SNHLY and CDR2 FYNNEI. The CDR3 DNA follows: TGTGCCAGCCAACCTCGACTAGCGGTGCCCTACGAGCAGTACTTC. It specifies CASQPRLAVPYEQYF.

The chain recombines TRBV12-5 with TRBJ1-1; a possible D gene is TRBD1 (5 bases). This CDR3 is built from 14 residues. Germline-derived CDR1 and CDR2 are LGHNT and FRNRAP. With 2 bases removed from V and 1 base from J, the gap between germline ends came to 8 bases. The CDR3 DNA reads as TGTGCTAGTGGTTTGAGTGGGGGGAACACTGAAGCTTTCTTT. This translates into CASGLSGGNTEAFF.

This chain connects TRBV11-2 to TRBJ2-2; D may be TRBD2 (5 bases). The CDR3 totals 14 residues. CDR1 is SGHAT and CDR2 is FQNNGV in the germline V gene. Here the CDR3 DNA reads TGTGGGGCGGGCGGAATCAGGTCCGCGGGGGAGCTGTTTTTT. Translated: CGAGGIRSAGELFF.